This TCR beta chain was observed in a study of PD-1 blockade in classical Hodgkin lymphoma. Study-wide results and limits: In CD4+ cells, TCR diversity went up significantly by C4D1, but in CD8+ cells it did not. Complete responders' baseline diversity resembled that of newly diagnosed patients. Reasons behind the repertoire differences stay unclear, perhaps disease activity or earlier therapy.

With regard to this clone: Antigen: not known.

Germline V gene sequence: CDR1 SGHTA, CDR2 FQGNSA. With 3 bases removed from V and 2 bases from J, the gap between germline ends came to 10 bases. The CDR3 is 15 amino acids. Every patient was affected by relapse after autologous stem cell transplantation, while exposure to brentuximab vedotin was not uniform. Clones were read by immunoSEQ multiplex PCR, and TCRdb kept only the in-frame ones, dropping some. The sample consists of tens of thousands of clones, over 60% of them appearing once. The V call is TRBV7-2, the J call TRBJ2-2; possibly TRBD2 for D (5 bases). The sequence came from a human donor with classical Hodgkin lymphoma. Sample: peripheral blood mononuclear cells (PBMCs), taken before the second cycle of nivolumab. CDR3 region: CASSFSGINTGELFF. In DNA form, the CDR3 reads TGTGCCAGCAGCTTTTCGGGAATCAACACCGGGGAGCTGTTTTTT.